This is a list of T cell receptor beta chains from one sample in a study of metastatic and nonmetastatic thyroid tumors. Via MiXCR, TCRdb re-called the PCR reads. Of more than 50,000 clones in the sample, roughly 20% were seen once. Sequenced input: blood. The receptors stem from a female donor with papillary thyroid cancer or a benign thyroid nodule (not recorded which). Some clones in this sample may be carry-over from other donors' samples. CDR3s include the opening cysteine and the closing phenylalanine or tryptophan. The D gene is left open where the match is weak. Expanded clones are given a class, and other clones once, few, many or no size at all.

many,14,-,TRBV27,TRBJ1-5,CASRDTYSNQPQHF,TGTGCCAGCAGGGACACCTATAGCAATCAGCCCCAGCATTTT
many,14,-,TRBV20-1,TRBJ2-1,CSAPPVSSYNEQFF,TGCAGTGCTCCCCCCGTCAGCTCCTACAATGAGCAGTTCTTC
few,15,-,TRBV15,TRBJ1-5,CATSRDGQRGQPHHF,TGTGCCACTAGCAGAGATGGACAGAGAGGTCAGCCCCATCATTTT
few,13,-,TRBV7-9,TRBJ2-5,CASTWAVEETQYF,TGTGCCAGCACATGGGCGGTAGAGGAGACCCAGTACTTC
many,13,-,TRBV25-1,TRBJ2-3,CASSRILKDTQYF,TGTGCCAGCAGCCGTATCCTGAAAGATACGCAGTATTTT
-,16,TRBD2,TRBV7-8,TRBJ2-7,CASSFLAGEASYEQYF,TGTGCCAGCAGCTTTCTAGCGGGAGAAGCCTCATACGAGCAGTACTTC
-,16,TRBD2,TRBV20-1,TRBJ2-3,CSASDTSARVGDTQYF,TGCAGTGCTAGTGATACTAGCGCGAGGGTTGGAGATACGCAGTATTTT
many,14,-,TRBV7-8,TRBJ2-7,CASSSWENTYEQYF,TGTGCCAGCAGCTCGTGGGAAAATACCTACGAGCAGTACTTC
-,16,-,TRBV30,TRBJ1-6,CAWSIRPGRTNSPLHF,TGTGCCTGGAGTATCCGACCGGGACGGACTAATTCACCCCTCCACTTT
many,12,-,TRBV6-2/TRBV6-3,TRBJ2-5,CASSYLEETQYF,TGTGCCAGCAGTTACCTAGAGGAGACCCAGTACTTC
many,13,TRBD2,TRBV10-1,TRBJ2-1,CASGTSGNNEQFF,TGCGCCAGCGGGACTAGCGGTAACAATGAGCAGTTCTTC
many,15,-,TRBV6-1,TRBJ1-1,CASSQPEQGNTEAFF,TGTGCCAGCAGCCAACCAGAACAGGGGAACACTGAAGCTTTCTTT
-,17,-,TRBV5-1,TRBJ2-4,CASSFSSRGKAKNIQYF,TGCGCCAGCAGCTTCAGTAGCCGGGGAAAAGCCAAAAACATTCAGTACTTC
many,16,-,TRBV28,TRBJ2-3,CASSPGRFYGTDTQYF,TGTGCCAGCAGTCCCGGAAGATTCTATGGCACAGATACGCAGTATTTT
many,14,TRBD1,TRBV6-1,TRBJ2-7,CASRRGQGAYEQYF,TGTGCCAGCAGGAGGGGACAGGGGGCTTATGAGCAGTACTTC
many,13,-,TRBV5-5,TRBJ1-5,CASSLGDNQPQHF,TGTGCCAGCAGCCTAGGTGACAATCAGCCCCAGCATTTT
many,12,-,TRBV28,TRBJ1-1,CASSPGDLEAFF,TGTGCCAGCAGTCCAGGGGATTTGGAAGCTTTCTTT
-,15,-,TRBV4-3,TRBJ2-3,CASSQADGRTDTQYF,TGCGCCAGCAGCCAAGCGGACGGTCGCACAGATACGCAGTATTTT
many,14,-,TRBV18,TRBJ1-1,CASSPSREYTGAFF,TGTGCCAGCTCGCCCTCTCGGGAGTACACTGGAGCTTTCTTT
-,16,TRBD2,TRBV5-1,TRBJ2-3,CASSSSGTSVTDTQYF,TGCGCCAGCAGCTCCTCCGGGACTAGCGTCACAGATACGCAGTATTTT
few,19,TRBD2,TRBV27,TRBJ2-5,CASSYTDSGLAKNKETQYF,TGTGCCAGCAGTTACACCGATTCGGGACTAGCGAAGAACAAAGAGACCCAGTACTTC
many,21,TRBD2,TRBV28,TRBJ2-7,CASSLGGGRGGLAVYSYEQYF,TGTGCCAGCAGTTTAGGTGGAGGTCGAGGTGGACTAGCGGTTTATTCCTACGAGCAGTACTTC
many,14,-,TRBV5-1,TRBJ2-3,CASSQGLSTDTQYF,TGCGCCAGCAGCCAGGGACTGTCCACAGATACGCAGTATTTT
many,17,-,TRBV11-2,TRBJ1-4,CASSLGPLDVSGSGLFF,TGTGCCAGCAGCTTAGGCCCCTTGGACGTCTCCGGGAGTGGACTGTTTTTT
many,13,TRBD1,TRBV7-9,TRBJ2-7,CASSANRGYEQYF,TGTGCCAGCAGCGCTAACAGGGGCTACGAGCAGTACTTC
many,15,TRBD2,TRBV5-6,TRBJ2-3,CASRGGLRGTDTQYF,TGTGCCAGCAGGGGAGGGCTTCGGGGCACAGATACGCAGTATTTT
-,15,-,TRBV5-1,TRBJ2-7,CASILAPGTAYEQYF,TGCGCCAGCATCTTGGCCCCCGGTACAGCCTACGAGCAGTACTTC
-,16,-,TRBV6-1,TRBJ1-1,CASSELSRAVGGDAFF,TGTGCCAGCAGTGAATTGTCTAGAGCAGTCGGGGGTGATGCTTTCTTT
many,15,-,TRBV10-1,TRBJ2-5,CASSEDRDSQETQYF,TGCGCCAGCAGTGAGGACAGAGACTCCCAAGAGACCCAGTACTTC
-,14,TRBD1,TRBV12-3/TRBV12-4,TRBJ2-7,CASSFRQGIYEQYF,TGTGCCAGCAGTTTTCGACAGGGGATATACGAGCAGTACTTC
few,14,TRBD2,TRBV28,TRBJ2-2,CASSRTSDTGEMFF,TGTGCCAGCAGTCGGACTAGCGACACAGGGGAGATGTTTTTT
many,12,TRBD1,TRBV20-1,TRBJ1-2,CSPGQGDYGYTF,TGCAGTCCGGGACAGGGAGACTATGGCTACACCTTC
many,18,TRBD2,TRBV27,TRBJ2-1,CASSLSGRALGLDNEQFF,TGTGCCAGCAGTTTAAGCGGGAGGGCCCTCGGGTTGGACAATGAGCAGTTCTTC
many,13,-,TRBV18,TRBJ2-7,CASSPLDRTEQYF,TGTGCCAGCTCTCCTCTAGACAGAACCGAGCAGTACTTC
many,14,-,TRBV6-1,TRBJ1-4,CASSRTETNEKLFF,TGTGCCAGCAGCCGGACGGAAACTAATGAAAAACTGTTTTTT
few,17,-,TRBV28,TRBJ2-7,CASTSLSGRTDSYEQYF,TGTGCCAGCACATCACTCTCTGGCAGGACCGACTCCTACGAGCAGTACTTC
many,15,-,TRBV9,TRBJ1-2,CASSPEGGLSYGYTF,TGTGCCAGCAGCCCAGAGGGGGGGCTAAGCTATGGCTACACCTTC